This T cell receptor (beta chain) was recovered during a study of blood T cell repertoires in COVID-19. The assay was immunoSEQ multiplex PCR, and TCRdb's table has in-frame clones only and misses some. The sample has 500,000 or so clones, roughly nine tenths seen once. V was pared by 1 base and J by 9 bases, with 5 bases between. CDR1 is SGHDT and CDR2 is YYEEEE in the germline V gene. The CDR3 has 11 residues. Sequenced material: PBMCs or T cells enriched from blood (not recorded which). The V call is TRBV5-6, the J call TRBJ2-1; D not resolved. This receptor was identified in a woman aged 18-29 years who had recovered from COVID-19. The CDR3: CASSLSSEQFF. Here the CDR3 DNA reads TGTGCCAGCAGCTTGAGTAGTGAGCAGTTCTTC.